A single sample is the source of the 3 T cell receptor beta chains below, sequenced in a study of vaccination and CD4 T cells after COVID-19. CD4+ T cells that had been cultured provided DNA sequenced with the Oncomine TCR Beta short-read assay. Each CDR3 protein gets one entry after TCRdb re-called the PCR reads with MiXCR. The sample contains almost 15,000 distinct CDR3 sequences, 20% to 25% of which appear only once. Treatment specified: roughly ten-day PBMC culture with coronavirus spike peptide pools or control peptides (ViraFEST assay). These receptors have no identified antigens. The starting material was CD4+ T cells from blood, cultured in vitro, obtained before SARS-CoV-2 vaccination. The receptor set was obtained from a human donor who received a COVID-19 vaccine.

The V call is TRBV20-1, the J call TRBJ2-3; the D call may be TRBD1 or TRBD2 (5 bases each). Between the trimmed V and J ends, which lost 0 bases and 5 bases, there was a span of 15 bases. This CDR3 spans 15 amino acids. Germline V gene lookup returns CDR1 DFQATT and CDR2 SNEGSKA (reference sequence). This CDR3 is CSARDPKGTVDTQYF. The CDR3 coding sequence is TGCAGTGCTAGAGATCCGAAGGGGACCGTAGATACGCAGTATTTT.

The V call is TRBV6-1, the J call TRBJ2-1; the D gene is possibly TRBD1 (5 bases). The CDR3 length is 13 residues. Germline CDR1 is MNHNS and CDR2 is SASEGT. V gave up 8 bases and J gave up 15 bases, with 23 bases separating them. The CDR3 nucleotides are TGTGCCAGCCACCCGAGACTCCAGGGATATGGGTTCTTC. Residues: CASHPRLQGYGFF.

This clonotype has just a few counts. The chain uses TRBV27 and TRBJ2-1; the D is unclear. The V and J ends lost 6 bases and 9 bases respectively, with 18 bases between them. The CDR3 runs 14 residues. CDR1 and CDR2 (germline): MNHEY, SMNVEV (reference sequence). The CDR3 DNA reads as TGTGCCAGCAGCCCCTTACTACCTTGGGGTGAGCAGTTCTTC. Residues: CASSPLLPWGEQFF.